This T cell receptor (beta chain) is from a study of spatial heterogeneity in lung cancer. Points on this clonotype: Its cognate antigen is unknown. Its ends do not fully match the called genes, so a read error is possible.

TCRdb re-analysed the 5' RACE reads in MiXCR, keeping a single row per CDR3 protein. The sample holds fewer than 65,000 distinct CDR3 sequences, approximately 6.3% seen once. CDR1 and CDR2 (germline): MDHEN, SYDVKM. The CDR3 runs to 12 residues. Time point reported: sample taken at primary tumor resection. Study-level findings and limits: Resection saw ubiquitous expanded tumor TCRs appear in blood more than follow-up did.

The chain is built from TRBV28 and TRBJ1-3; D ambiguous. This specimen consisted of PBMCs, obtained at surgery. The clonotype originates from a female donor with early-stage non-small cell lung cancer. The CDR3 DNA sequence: TGTGCCAGCGGTCCCCCCGGAAACACCCTATATTTT. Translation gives CASGPPGNTLYF.